These 7 T cell receptor beta chains were sequenced from one sample in a study of regulatory T cells in long-lasting Graves disease. With iRepertoire HTBI primers and Arm-PCR of CDR3 regions, TCR beta libraries were built. A single record per CDR3 protein comes from TCRdb applying MiXCR to the multiplex PCR reads. The sample records 350,000 to 400,000 distinct CDR3 sequences, 15% to 19% being singletons. Time point described: newly diagnosed GD, antithyroid drugs for less than 3 months. From PBMCs, RNA was extracted and then used to make the TCR library. The input for sequencing was peripheral blood mononuclear cells (PBMCs), taken at new diagnosis, from a patient treated with antithyroid drugs. The receptors originated from a female donor with Graves disease.

This clonotype has at least ten counts. The chain couples TRBV7-9 to TRBJ2-3, with TRBD1 matching 7 bases. This CDR3 spans 13 amino acids. The trim removed 4 bases at V and 4 bases at J, leaving 2 bases unmatched. Germline V CDR1 and CDR2: SEHNR, FQNEAQ (reference sequence). This chain's CDR3 is CASSSGTADTQYF. In nucleotides, the CDR3 is TGTGCCAGCAGCTCGGGGACAGCAGATACGCAGTATTTT.

The CDR3 coding sequence is TGTGCCTGGAGCGTGGGACCTCCAAAAACGGGTCAGCCCCAGCATTTT. Its translation: CAWSVGPPKTGQPQHF. V gene TRBV30 combines with J gene TRBJ1-5; D perhaps matches TRBD1 (5 bases). Trimming left V 3 bases short and J 6 bases short, with 21 bases between. The CDR3 has 16 amino acids. The germline V gene has CDR1 GTSNPN and CDR2 SVGIG (reference sequence).

This clonotype was counted at least ten times. V and J are TRBV7-3 and TRBJ2-1; D gene ambiguous. This CDR3 comprises 13 residues. CDR1 and CDR2 (germline): SGHTA, FQGTGA. V lost 2 bases and J lost 7, with 9 bases in between. CDR3 bases: TGTGCCAGCAGCTTACATCCTCTGAATGAGCAGTTCTTC. Protein product: CASSLHPLNEQFF.

The chain recombines TRBV2 with TRBJ2-1; 12 bases line up with TRBD1. Germline CDR1 reads SNHLY; CDR2 reads FYNNEI. The CDR3 is made up of 16 amino acids. V shed 5 bases and J 5 bases; nucleotides not matched to a gene: 7. CDR3 loop: CASSYRGTGGHNEQFF. The CDR3 DNA reads TGTGCCAGCAGTTACCGAGGGACAGGGGGCCACAATGAGCAGTTCTTC.

This clonotype was counted ten times or more. This sequence joins TRBV7-2 and TRBJ2-3; TRBD1 might be the D (5 bases). This CDR3 has 17 amino acids. V lost 0 bases, J lost 2 bases, and 15 bases lay in between. Germline loops: CDR1 SGHTA, CDR2 FQGNSA. This chain's CDR3 is CASSLALGVVDTDTQYF. The CDR3 bases are TGTGCCAGCAGCTTAGCGCTAGGGGTGGTAGACACAGATACGCAGTATTTT.

The J gene is TRBJ2-7, the V gene TRBV7-2; D possibly uses TRBD1 or TRBD2 (6 bases each). V dropped 8 bases and J dropped 5 bases, with 19 bases sitting between them. CDR3 size: 14 residues. Germline V gene sequence: CDR1 SGHTA, CDR2 FQGNSA. The chain's CDR3 is CASPSPTGANEQYF. The DNA for the CDR3 is TGTGCCAGCCCTAGCCCTACGGGGGCCAACGAGCAGTACTTC.

This clonotype has a count of ten or more. The J gene is TRBJ2-3, the V gene TRBV7-9, with TRBD2 as a possible D gene (5 bases). Trimming took 5 bases from V and 2 from J, leaving 14 bases between them. The CDR3 contains 15 residues. Looked up from germline, CDR1 is SEHNR and CDR2 is FQNEAQ (reference sequence). This CDR3 reads CASSLGLSDTDTQYF. CDR3 coding DNA: TGTGCCAGCAGCCTCGGACTGTCGGACACAGATACGCAGTATTTT.